This TCR beta chain was obtained from a study of T cells in Graves' hyperthyroidism and ophthalmopathy. Turning to the study itself: The blood sample was taken at first diagnosis, before treatment began. Study-wide results and limits: Most thyroid clonotypes expanded above 0.001 appeared in blood too.

Amplified TCR beta CDR3 regions derived from RNA transcripts. The primer set for the first-round RT-PCR of the TCR CDR3 was HTBI. TCRdb passed the multiplex PCR reads through MiXCR, listing each CDR3 protein once. The table lists approximately 400,000 distinct CDR3 sequences, 15% to 19% of them singletons. V was pared by 4 bases and J by 8 bases, with 4 bases of the junction left unmatched. The CDR3 sequence is 12 residues long. Germline values: CDR1 SGHRS, CDR2 YFSETQ. There are many counts of this clonotype. The antigen is unknown. The sequencing sample was made of blood. This TCR was sampled from a woman younger than 30 with Graves' hyperthyroidism. The chain is built from TRBV5-1 and TRBJ1-2, with 8 bases lining up with TRBD1. The CDR3 nucleotides are TGCGCCAGCAGCCCGGACAGGGACGGCTACACCTTC. It yields the protein CASSPDRDGYTF.